The 20 T cell receptor beta chains below all came from one sample that was sequenced in a study of T-cell reconstitution after alpha-beta-depleted transplantation in children. Preparation of the TCRbeta library involved a method that used unique molecular identifiers. Each CDR3 protein gets one entry after TCRdb re-called the PCR reads with MiXCR. The sample consists of nearly 350,000 distinct CDR3 sequences, 15% to 20% of them appearing once. Specimen: PBMCs, mostly from graft donor cells, collected 360 days after TCRalphabeta/CD19-depleted stem cell transplant. The receptors shown here come from a male patient between 2 and 10 years old who had a stem cell transplant for acute lymphoblastic leukemia, so the T cells may come from the graft donor.

This chain links TRBV29-1 with TRBJ2-7, with D perhaps TRBD2 (5 bases). This CDR3 comprises 12 residues. The germline gives CDR1 SQVTM, CDR2 ANQGSEA. Trimming shortened V by 4 bases and J by 6 bases, and 13 bases separated the two germline ends. CDR3 residues: CSVVNPGTEQYF. CDR3 in DNA: TGCAGCGTTGTCAACCCGGGAACCGAGCAGTACTTC.

This clonotype showed up just a few times. The CDR3 DNA is TGTGCCAGCAGTTACCCCAGGGGGGACGATCTTAGCAATCAGCCCCAGCATTTT. The encoded protein is CASSYPRGDDLSNQPQHF. The chain carries TRBV6-2 or TRBV6-3 and TRBJ1-5; 7 bases are a match to TRBD1. The CDR3 spans 18 residues. The ends lost 2 bases at V and 0 bases at J; junction bases unmatched: 10. Germline CDR1 reads MNHEY; CDR2 reads SVGEGT.

The rearrangement uses TRBV15 and TRBJ2-3; TRBD2 might be the D (6 bases). This CDR3 is built from 16 residues. In germline, CDR1 is LNHNV, CDR2 YYDKDF (reference sequence). V was trimmed by 2 bases and J by 2 bases, leaving 14 bases between them. Here the CDR3 reads CATSRRDFSFTDTQYF. The DNA of the CDR3 is TGTGCCACCAGCAGAAGGGACTTCTCTTTCACAGATACGCAGTATTTT.

This clonotype was seen repeatedly, ten times or more. The rearrangement uses TRBV12-3 or TRBV12-4 and TRBJ2-1; tentatively, D is TRBD2 (6 bases). The CDR3 is 13 residues long. Trimming stripped 7 bases from V and 9 bases from J, with 16 bases between. The CDR3 here is CASTDSARGEQFF. In DNA form, the CDR3 reads TGTGCCAGCACAGACTCGGCGCGGGGTGAGCAGTTCTTC.

This clonotype occurred once. The chain is built from TRBV6-1 and TRBJ2-5, with TRBD2 matching 9 bases. V lost 5 bases to trimming and J lost 2 bases; unmatched junction nucleotides: 9. This CDR3 has 16 amino acids. Germline-derived CDR1 and CDR2 are MNHNS and SASEGT. The CDR3 spells CASSRGVAGEQETQYF. The CDR3 DNA is TGTGCCAGCAGTCGGGGAGTAGCGGGAGAGCAAGAGACCCAGTACTTC.

The J gene is TRBJ1-5, the V gene TRBV4-3; tentative D call: TRBD1 (6 bases). The CDR3 extends over 14 amino acids. Per the germline V gene, CDR1 is LGHNA and CDR2 is YSLEER. Trimming took 1 base from V and 10 from J, leaving 14 bases between them. In nucleotides, the CDR3 is TGCGCCAGCAGCCAAGTTGCGAAACAGGGTCCCCAGCATTTT. Protein product: CASSQVAKQGPQHF.

This clonotype was seen more than once but under ten times. The genes are TRBV12-3 or TRBV12-4 and TRBJ2-7, with 12 bases lining up with TRBD2. V shed 5 bases and J 3 bases; nucleotides not matched to a gene: 14. CDR3 length: 18 residues. The CDR3, as DNA: TGTGCCAGCAGTGCCAAATATCTCGGACTAGCGGGGAACTACGAGCAGTACTTC. Its protein is CASSAKYLGLAGNYEQYF.

The chain is built from TRBV28 and TRBJ2-5; the match to TRBD2 covers 13 bases. Trimming cost V 2 bases and J 5 bases; bases outside gene matches: 2. CDR1 and CDR2 from the germline V gene are MDHEN and SYDVKM. The CDR3 sequence is 15 residues long. This CDR3 reads CASSLRTSGSETQYF. CDR3 bases: TGTGCCAGCAGTTTAAGGACTAGCGGGAGCGAGACCCAGTACTTC.

This clonotype was detected a few times. The CDR3: CASSLGMGDYGYTF. The CDR3 DNA is TGTGCCAGCAGCTTGGGGATGGGGGACTATGGCTACACCTTC. The rearrangement links TRBV5-6 to TRBJ1-2; the D gene is possibly TRBD1 (5 bases). This CDR3 contains 14 residues. Between the trimmed V and J ends, which lost 0 bases and 3 bases, there was a span of 9 bases. CDR1 is SGHDT and CDR2 is YYEEEE in the germline V gene.

This clonotype was counted at least ten times. The chain couples TRBV29-1 to TRBJ2-2; 7 bases are shared with TRBD2. The ends lost 0 bases at V and 4 bases at J; junction bases unmatched: 5. The CDR3 has 15 amino acids. The germline V gene encodes CDR1 SQVTM and CDR2 ANQGSEA. CDR3 coding DNA: TGCAGCGTTGAAGACCCACTAGCGCCCACCGGGGAGCTGTTTTTT. Translated: CSVEDPLAPTGELFF.

Concerning this clonotype: This may stem from a read error, because a much larger clone lies one nucleotide away. The CDR3 region is CSAAGQGEAFF. The CDR3 DNA reads TGCAGTGCTGCCGGACAGGGGGAAGCTTTCTTT. The rearrangement uses TRBV20-1 and TRBJ1-1; 9 positions agree with TRBD1. CDR1 DFQATT and CDR2 SNEGSKA come from the germline V gene (reference sequence). The CDR3 runs to 11 residues. The V gene end was trimmed by 5 bases and the J gene end by 8 bases; junction bases not matched to a gene: 3.

The chain joins TRBV7-9 to TRBJ2-1; 12 bases align to TRBD2. Germline values: CDR1 SEHNR, CDR2 FQNEAQ (reference sequence). V was pared by 6 bases and J by 1 base, with 7 bases of the junction left unmatched. This CDR3 spans 17 amino acids. CDR3: CASRTRLAGESYNEQFF. CDR3 DNA: TGTGCCAGCAGGACGAGACTAGCGGGAGAATCCTACAATGAGCAGTTCTTC.

The V and J genes are TRBV24-1 and TRBJ2-2; D is undetermined. V lost 2 bases, J lost 5 bases, and 5 bases lay in between. Germline V lookup: CDR1 KGHDR, CDR2 SFDVKD. CDR3 length: 13 residues. The CDR3 DNA sequence: TGTGCCACCAGTGATTCCACAACCGGGGAGCTGTTTTTT. Its translation is CATSDSTTGELFF.

The chain couples TRBV29-1 to TRBJ2-3; 15 nucleotides line up with TRBD2. This CDR3 region has 17 residues. The germline V gene encodes CDR1 SQVTM and CDR2 ANQGSEA. V lost 6 bases to trimming and J lost 0 bases; unmatched junction nucleotides: 7. The CDR3 reads CSVEGTSGRLSTDTQYF. Written as DNA, the CDR3 is TGCAGCGTCGAGGGGACTAGCGGGAGGCTCAGCACAGATACGCAGTATTTT.

The chain carries TRBV3-1 and TRBJ2-1; tentative D call: TRBD2 (5 bases). The V gene lost 1 base and the J gene lost 5 bases, with 12 bases spanning the gap. This CDR3 comprises 15 residues. Germline V gives CDR1 LGHDT, CDR2 YNNKEL (reference sequence). CDR3: CASSQVGLAHNEQFF. CDR3 bases: TGTGCCAGCAGCCAAGTCGGGCTAGCCCACAATGAGCAGTTCTTC.

The sample holds many counts of this clonotype. J is TRBJ2-2 and V is TRBV24-1; 9 bases match TRBD1. Per germline, CDR1 KGHDR and CDR2 SFDVKD. The CDR3 length is 18 residues. The ends lost 4 bases at V and 4 bases at J; junction bases unmatched: 12. The CDR3 region has the DNA TGTGCCACCAGTGACCCCAATCCCGGGACAGGGATCACCGGGGAGCTGTTTTTT. Amino acids: CATSDPNPGTGITGELFF.

This clonotype was observed a handful of times. The chain combines TRBV4-3 with TRBJ2-3; D perhaps matches TRBD2 (6 bases). The V and J ends lost 1 base and 0 bases respectively, with 17 bases between them. The CDR3 totals 18 residues. The V gene's germline CDR1 is LGHNA and CDR2 YSLEER. Here the CDR3 reads CASSQVGGVRFSTDTQYF. The DNA for the CDR3 is TGCGCCAGCAGCCAAGTCGGAGGGGTGAGATTTAGCACAGATACGCAGTATTTT.

The chain uses TRBV15 and TRBJ2-3; tentative D call: TRBD1 (6 bases). The germline gives CDR1 LNHNV, CDR2 YYDKDF (reference sequence). The CDR3 extends over 19 amino acids. The V gene lost 1 base and the J gene lost 2 bases, with 22 bases spanning the gap. CDR3 bases: TGTGCCACCAGCAGAGGGATTGTGGGTTGGAGACAGGACACAGATACGCAGTATTTT. It is translated as CATSRGIVGWRQDTDTQYF.

The chain uses TRBV7-9 and TRBJ2-7; 8 bases map to TRBD2. CDR3 size: 15 residues. With V trimmed by 3 bases and J by 0 bases, 4 bases remained unmatched. Per germline, CDR1 SEHNR and CDR2 FQNEAQ (reference sequence). CDR3 in amino acids: CASSFTSGLSYEQYF. The DNA for the CDR3 is TGTGCCAGCAGCTTTACTAGCGGCCTCTCCTACGAGCAGTACTTC.

This clonotype appeared a few times. This chain joins TRBV20-1 and TRBJ1-4, with D hard to call. The V gene lost 6 bases and the J gene lost 8 bases, with 13 bases spanning the gap. CDR1 is DFQATT and CDR2 is SNEGSKA in the germline V gene (reference sequence). The CDR3 extends over 12 amino acids. In DNA, the CDR3 is TGCAGTGCCTGGGCCCGCCCGGAAAAACTGTTTTTT. As protein: CSAWARPEKLFF.